This is a list of T cell receptor beta chains from one sample in a study of blood T cell repertoires in COVID-19. Some clones are missing from TCRdb's copy, which holds only in-frame ones; the method was immunoSEQ multiplex PCR. The repertoire holds some 77,000 clones, with 90% as singletons. Sequenced input: peripheral blood. The receptors here all came from a woman older than 75 with active or convalescent COVID-19. The CDR3 runs from the conserved cysteine through the conserved F or W. A D gene is named only where the DNA matches it firmly. Clone size appears in some rows only: once, few, many, or a class for an expanded clone.

d_gene	abundance	j_gene	v_gene	CDR3nt	CDR3aa
TRBD2	-	TRBJ2-3	TRBV9	TGTGCCAGCAGCGCCAGACTAGCGGGAGGCGGCGGTAGCACAGATACGCAGTATTTT	CASSARLAGGGGSTDTQYF
-	-	TRBJ2-5	TRBV6-2/TRBV6-3	TGTGCCAGCAGTTACGCTGGGTCCGGGGAAGAGACCCAGTACTTC	CASSYAGSGEETQYF
-	once	TRBJ2-4	TRBV28	TGTGCCAGCAGTTTAGGTCAGGGCAACATTCAGTACTTC	CASSLGQGNIQYF
TRBD2	-	TRBJ2-5	TRBV7-8	TGTGCCAGCAGCTTCAGCGGGACTCAAGAGACCCAGTACTTC	CASSFSGTQETQYF
-	-	TRBJ2-3	TRBV15	TGTGCCACCGGGAAGATGAGGGTTTACACAGATACGCAGTATTTT	CATGKMRVYTDTQYF
TRBD2	-	TRBJ2-2	TRBV10-3	TGTGCCATCAGTATAGCGGGATCGAACACCGGGGAGCTGTTTTTT	CAISIAGSNTGELFF
TRBD1	-	TRBJ2-3	TRBV28	TGTGCCAGCAGTTCCGGACAGGGGGCCATAGATACGCAGTATTTT	CASSSGQGAIDTQYF
-	-	TRBJ1-5	TRBV28	TGTGCCAGCAGCCCACAGGAATATAGCAATCAGCCCCAGCATTTT	CASSPQEYSNQPQHF
TRBD2	-	TRBJ2-1	TRBV2	TGTGCCAGCAGGAGACTAGCGGGAGGCGGGACCTACAATGAGCAGTTCTTC	CASRRLAGGGTYNEQFF
-	-	TRBJ1-3	TRBV28	TGTGCCAGCAGTTTAGACACTGGAAACACCATATATTTT	CASSLDTGNTIYF
-	-	TRBJ2-1	TRBV27	TGTGCCAGCAGTTCCTCGTTCGTTCTGTACAATGAGCAGTTCTTC	CASSSSFVLYNEQFF
-	-	TRBJ1-2	TRBV11-2	TGTGCCAGCAGCTTATATTTCGAGGGTGGCTACACCTTC	CASSLYFEGGYTF
-	-	TRBJ1-4	TRBV12-5	TGTGCTAGTCTTCCCGGGACAAAAGGGCAAAAACTGTTTTTT	CASLPGTKGQKLFF
-	-	TRBJ1-1	TRBV27	TGTGCCAGCAGTTTGTCCCTGACAGTGAACACTGAAGCTTTCTTT	CASSLSLTVNTEAFF
-	-	TRBJ1-1	TRBV18	TGTGCCAGCTCACGGGAAGGGGTCGGTTCGAACACTGAAGCTTTCTTT	CASSREGVGSNTEAFF
TRBD1	few	TRBJ1-1	TRBV4-2	TGTGCCAGCAGCCCTCACCAGGGGACAGGGACTGAAGCTTTCTTT	CASSPHQGTGTEAFF
-	-	TRBJ1-3	TRBV18	TGTGCCAGCTCACATGACAGACACTCTGGAAACACCATATATTTT	CASSHDRHSGNTIYF
TRBD1	-	TRBJ2-5	TRBV6-4	TGTGCCAGCAGTCGACAGGGGGGGGAGACCCAGTACTTC	CASSRQGGETQYF
-	once	TRBJ1-1	TRBV28	TGTGCCAGCACCCAGAACACTGAAGCTTTCTTT	CASTQNTEAFF
-	once	TRBJ1-2	TRBV19	TGTGCCAGTAGCCCAGACAGGAACTATGGCTACACCTTC	CASSPDRNYGYTF
-	-	TRBJ1-3	TRBV11-3	TGTGCCAGCAGCTTAGCCAACTCTGGAAACACCATATATTTT	CASSLANSGNTIYF
-	-	TRBJ1-1	TRBV12-3/TRBV12-4	TGTGCCAGCAGTTTGAAGCTGAACACTGAAGCTTTCTTT	CASSLKLNTEAFF
-	-	TRBJ2-1	TRBV15	TGTGCCACCAGCATTCGGGGGAGCTCCTACAATGAGCAGTTCTTC	CATSIRGSSYNEQFF
-	-	TRBJ1-5	TRBV9	TGTGCCAGCAGCGTAGATGACACTCAGCCCCAGCATTTT	CASSVDDTQPQHF
TRBD1	-	TRBJ1-3	TRBV6-5	TGTGCCAGCAGGAATGGACAGGGGTTGACCATATATTTT	CASRNGQGLTIYF
TRBD1	-	TRBJ2-2	TRBV7-2	TGTGCCAGCAGCCCCCGGACAGGGGGCTCGGCAAACACCGGGGAGCTGTTTTTT	CASSPRTGGSANTGELFF